This T cell receptor (beta chain) was captured in a study of cytomegalovirus exposure and HLA in healthy donors (dated by TCRdb to 2017 to 2019). Some background on the complete study: An earlier analysis of 587 of the donors reported roughly 270 Gb of sequence data and roughly 100 million unique TCR beta sequences from some 180 million T cells. About 300 gigabases of sequencing data and some 85 million unique TCR sequences were included in an early release covering 550 to 650 HLA-typed donors. The genetic ancestry cluster associated with self-reported Caucasian donors included around four fifths of the roughly 400 genotyped donors. The study aimed to test whether cataloging public T cell receptors could reveal signatures of past pathogen exposure. Using immunosequencing, the study profiled T cell repertoires from fewer than 700 subjects and related those repertoires to cytomegalovirus serostatus. Besides the first cohort of under 700 subjects, a separate validation cohort made up of some 110 different subjects was used. To predict cytomegalovirus infection status, the study combined high-throughput TCR immunosequencing, statistical association of individual TCRs with disease status, and machine learning. A later analysis re-examined previously published TCR beta repertoires from more than 650 donors and added high-resolution HLA genotyping to investigate patterns of TCR occurrence. In the later analysis, no new phenotypic data were used to find candidate immune exposures; instead, reliance was placed on TCR beta sequences and their occurrence across donors. To decide whether each TCR beta V gene segment behaved as functional or pseudogenic, an earlier analysis of approximately 600 of the donors relied on high-throughput TCR beta sequencing. Donor age, sex, ethnicity and CMV serostatus were compiled together with the repertoire data. Genome-wide SNP genotypes for about 55% of the roughly 670 donors were used in a later genetic analysis, which treated that subset as a discovery cohort. All discovery cohort repertoires had been generated on a single sequencing platform. HLA typing included class I and class II loci at four-digit resolution. Typing coverage varied by locus: roughly 629-630 donors for A, B, C, DRB1 and DQB1; roughly 520 for DQA1; more than 600 for DPA1; roughly 470 for DPB1. Four to six DR-DQ haplotypes were handled as single units for association and clustering, since linkage in the cohort was strong. Among about 390 genotyped donors of the cohort, an average of 235,054 unique TCR beta nucleotide sequences were sequenced per donor, about a sixth of them non-productive.

V sheds 2 bases and J sheds 7 bases, leaving 27 bases between their ends. Reading the germline V gene (reference sequence) gives CDR1 GTSNPN and CDR2 SVGIG. The CDR3 starts with the cysteine, ends with the phenylalanine, and has 17 residues. Only the CDR3 DNA stays, 51 bases, in frame from base 1. The cohort was made up of about 610 healthy bone marrow donors. At the time of sampling, all cohort members were nominally healthy, though unrecorded immune exposures were likely present. The donor was CMV seropositive and was included in the group of 250 to 300 seropositive cohort members. Each donor provided a peripheral blood sample, and peripheral blood mononuclear cells were used for TCR beta sequencing. Genomic DNA was extracted from the blood cell samples with the Qiagen DNeasy Blood Extraction Kit. Libraries were made using the immunoSEQ multiplex PCR assay. The multiplex PCR relied on a mix of 60 forward primers for TCR Vbeta segments and 13 reverse primers for TCR Jbeta segments. The CDR3 region of rearranged TCR beta genes was amplified from genomic DNA by a multiplex PCR assay. Amplified TCR beta libraries were sequenced as 87-base-pair reads on the Illumina HiSeq System. As for the authors' bioinformatics: Across the 500 to 750 repertoires, a later analysis counted tens of millions of unique TCR beta chains, roughly 11 million of which were shared by at least two donors. To remove PCR and sequencing errors, raw reads were error-corrected and collapsed into unique sequences using a nearest-neighbor algorithm that merged closely related sequences. To assign V, D and J gene segments, CDR3 sequences were aligned to IMGT reference sequences. For a sequence to be retained, a match of at least six nucleotides was required to both a V gene segment and a J gene segment. Rearrangements were called productive when the CDR3 lacked stop codons and stayed in frame with V and J; all others were non-productive. CDR3 was defined by IMGT convention, running from the second conserved V-encoded cysteine to the conserved J-encoded phenylalanine. The earlier analysis of some 550 of the donors excluded any sequence lacking an unambiguous match to a single V gene segment. An earlier analysis of a few hundred of the donors called V segments functional above 56.7% productive rearrangements and segregating when the between-donor standard deviation exceeded 5%. A statistical classification framework was developed to diagnose cytomegalovirus status using the catalog of TCR beta chain sequences. A later analysis assigned V and J genes by comparing TCR nucleotide sequences with IMGT/GENE-DB human TR gene sequences. Using the TCRdist pipeline, a later analysis assigned CDR3 sequences along with most-parsimonious VDJ recombination scenarios. In a later analysis, every TCR beta chain was defined by the combination of its CDR3 amino acid sequence and its V-gene family, and reads without a unique V-gene family were dropped. In a later analysis, approximately 640 highly shared, low-generation-probability nucleotide sequences were removed to address suspected cross-contamination and a sequencing artifact. In a later analysis, a clonal expansion index for each public chain was calculated from normalized within-repertoire ranks of inferred template counts. In a later analysis, generation probabilities were computed using a VDJ recombination model fitted to out-of-frame rearrangements, and the results were checked against IGoR. In a later analysis, hypergeometric tests were used to score TCR-TCR, TCR-HLA and TCR-CMV co-occurrence, with a repertoire-size bias correction applied to TCR pairs. In a later analysis, false discovery rates were estimated by permuting HLA or CMV assignments 20 times. In a later analysis, co-occurring TCRs were grouped using DBSCAN, with TCRdist sequence similarity added in when clustering inside HLA-allele-positive subsets. For co-occurrence clustering, repertoires with fewer than 30,000 or more than 120,000 public chains were excluded, along with four to six repertoires with anomalous nucleotide sharing. In its TCRdb copy, this immuneACCESS table keeps in-frame sequences only and misses some clones. Where compared with another copy, unresolved V genes explain less than half of these, and the others have no known cause. V, J and clone size derive from that table, while D and trimming were established from the DNA sequence. For this sample there are fewer than 85,000 clones; around 65% appear just once. Clones ranked in the top ten supply 4.9% of the sample.

Note on this clone: The antigen it binds to is not known. Per-base quality was not reported, and no clone a single base away is much larger than it.

Overall study results and their limits: A cluster of highly shared sequence variants was judged likely to represent a technical artifact of the sequencing pipeline. A further reported finding was that TCR beta sequences accurately predicted the HLA-A and HLA-B alleles for most subjects in the first cohort. The study gave a list of 150 to 200 TCR beta chains associated with cytomegalovirus. A later genetic analysis associated a missense DCLRE1C variant with V-gene and J-gene trimming of TCR beta chains, and an independent cohort replicated the association. When HLA alleles, especially DR and DQ, strongly co-occurred, attributing TCR associations to individual alleles was difficult. According to a later genetic analysis, donors in an Asian-associated ancestry cluster had fewer N-insertions in productive TCRs than the approximately 670-donor mean. In vitro tests confirmed that a few of the cytomegalovirus-associated TCR beta chains recognize cytomegalovirus antigens. Because counts were too low, roughly 18 rarely observed V segments, including chromosome 9 orphons, were left out of the earlier analysis of about 620 of the donors. Roughly uniform sequencing depth across donors was assumed in presence/absence analyses, although this assumption may not hold. Most CMV-associated TCR beta chains appeared to be HLA-restricted in a later analysis, and the HLA associations seemed to be driven largely by CMV exposure. According to a later analysis, TCR association rates differed among HLA loci, with DRB1 alleles showing the most associated TCRs and HLA-C alleles showing the fewest. The authors suggested that the approach could potentially be extended to other disease states and immunological phenotypes. A later analysis associated 15,000 to 20,000 TCR beta sequences with specific HLA alleles at a false discovery rate of 0.05. In a later analysis, HLA-associated TCR beta chains were found to be more clonally expanded and to have lower generation probabilities than equally common non-associated chains. The classifier was reported to diagnose cytomegalovirus status with high specificity and sensitivity in both the original and validation cohorts. A later analysis reported that several top co-occurrence clusters appeared linked to parvovirus B19, influenza, CMV and Epstein-Barr virus. CMV serostatus was the only immune exposure information available for the cohort. Most TCR sequences were observed very rarely across donors, whereas some public TCRs were present in many individuals. Only TCR beta chains were sequenced in this cohort, and the absence of alpha or paired-chain data limited detectable features. An earlier analysis of some 560 of the donors showed that most TCR beta V segments appeared in productive rearrangements either about 87% or about 30% of the time, which broadly matched IMGT annotations. Linkage disequilibrium might explain the correlated functional status among segregating V segments, but an unknown experimental factor could not be excluded. Because HLA typing was unavailable for some donors at each locus, only the typed subset was used in association tests. Some IMGT-functional V segments, including TRBV6-2 and TRBV6-3, could not be told apart with the 87-base-pair reads, so those segments were excluded.

This chain joins TRBV30 to TRBJ2-7, and possibly TRBD2, on 6 matching bases. Material: PBMCs. The sequence derives from a man aged 60 to 75 in good health and CMV-seropositive. The sequenced DNA is TGTGCCTGGAGTAAGGCTAGCGCCTTCCGTACCGTAAGAGAGCAGTACTTC. Its translation is CAWSKASAFRTVREQYF. Reference TRBV30 and TRBJ2-7 proteins supply the regions before and after the CDR3; the full variable domain is: SQTIHQWPATLVQPVGSPLSLECTVEGTSNPNLYWYRQAAGRGLQLLFYSVGIGQISSEVPQNLSASRPQDRQFILSSKKLLLSDSGFYLCAWSKASAFRTVREQYFGPGTRLTVT.